What follows is one TCR beta chain and its context. Per germline, CDR1 LNHNV and CDR2 YYDKDF (reference sequence). There are 15 residues in the CDR3. V was shortened by 1 base and J by 5 bases, with 12 bases between the two germline ends. These data come from a study of T cells in Graves' hyperthyroidism and ophthalmopathy. Background on the study: Staff took peripheral blood when the initial diagnosis was made, before any treatment began.

Lactation, pregnancy, other autoimmune disease or uncontrolled infection led to exclusion of patients. The PBMCs studied were ones that came from 10 ml fresh peripheral blood. RNA transcripts gave rise to amplified TCR beta CDR3 regions. The HTBI set primed first-round TCR CDR3 RT-PCR. TCRdb reanalysed the multiplex PCR reads using MiXCR and keeps one entry per CDR3 protein. The sample yields approximately 400,000 distinct CDR3 sequences, about 14% seen once. The V and J genes are TRBV15 and TRBJ2-1; D is possibly TRBD2 (7 bases). The sequence came from a woman younger than 45 with Graves' ophthalmopathy. Sequenced: blood. As DNA, the CDR3 is TGTGCCACCAGCAGAGGCCGGGGGGCCCACAATGAGCAGTTCTTC. Protein: CATSRGRGAHNEQFF.